The 15 T cell receptor beta chains presented below share a single source sample, sequenced in a study of molecular identifiers for immune sequencing clone quantification. A single record per CDR3 protein comes from TCRdb applying MiXCR to the PCR reads. This sample yields 600,000 to 650,000 distinct CDR3 sequences, of which 15% to 20% are seen a single time; roughly 0.85% belongs to the top ten. The sample was naive CD8+ T cells from blood, with Jurkat cell RNA spiked in. Noted subset: FACS-sorted CD8+CD4-CCR7+CD45RA+ naive T cells. The receptors here all came from a human donor in good health. Some libraries in this study had Jurkat cell RNA spiked in.

There are many counts of this clonotype. This chain uses TRBV15 with TRBJ2-1; D could derive from TRBD1 or TRBD2 (5 bases each). Deletions cut 3 bases from V and 8 bases from J, with 14 bases between. In germline, CDR1 is LNHNV, CDR2 YYDKDF (reference sequence). This CDR3 contains 14 residues. Here the CDR3 DNA reads TGTGCCACCAGCAGGGTACCGGGGCCGGATGAGCAGTTCTTC. This sequence encodes CATSRVPGPDEQFF.

This clonotype showed up just a few times. The conserved phenylalanine or tryptophan is not found at the CDR3 terminus, so this likely reflects a read error. CDR3: CASEDRANVLTS. The CDR3 nucleotides read TGTGCCAGCGAGGACAGGGCCAACGTCCTGACTTCC. The J gene is TRBJ2-6, the V gene TRBV2; D is possibly TRBD1 (5 bases). V lost 8 bases and J lost 5, with 7 bases in between. This CDR3 spans 12 amino acids. Germline assignment: CDR1 SNHLY and CDR2 FYNNEI.

The sample holds many counts of this clonotype. The DNA for the CDR3 is TGTGCCACCCGGGACAGGTCCTACGAGCAGTACTTC. It codes for CATRDRSYEQYF. The chain joins TRBV19 to TRBJ2-7; 8 bases line up with TRBD1. Germline-derived CDR1 and CDR2 are LNHDA and SQIVND (reference sequence). CDR3 length equals 12 residues. With 10 bases clipped from V and 1 base from J, the junction kept 3 bases outside the gene matches.

This clonotype was observed a single time. This could be a read error, since a much larger clone is one nucleotide away. V gene TRBV5-3 combines with J gene TRBJ2-7; TRBD2 might be the D (6 bases). TRBV5-3 is placed among ORFs of uncertain function. V was pared by 8 bases and J by 6 bases, with 18 bases between. CDR3 length: 13 amino acids. This chain's CDR3 is CASSPGRGGEQYF. The CDR3 region has the DNA TGTGCCAGCAGCCCCGGGCGGGGAGGCGAGCAGTACTTC.

This clonotype was detected a few times. This chain links TRBV27 with TRBJ1-5; D uncertain. The germline V and J ends were trimmed by 3 bases and 6 bases, with 9 bases remaining between them. CDR1 and CDR2 (germline): MNHEY, SMNVEV (reference sequence). The CDR3 is 13 residues long. CDR3: CASSFSSSQPQHF. CDR3 bases: TGTGCCAGCAGTTTTAGTTCGAGTCAGCCCCAGCATTTT.

This clonotype was counted at least ten times. The V gene is TRBV13, the J gene TRBJ2-7, with D perhaps TRBD1 (5 bases). Germline CDR1 is PRHDT and CDR2 is FYEKMQ (reference sequence). The V gene lost 1 base and the J gene lost 4 bases, with 8 bases spanning the gap. This CDR3 is 13 amino acids long. The CDR3 region is CASSLERQYEQYF. The DNA of the CDR3 is TGTGCCAGCAGCTTAGAACGACAGTACGAGCAGTACTTC.

This clonotype occurred many times. The gene calls are TRBV4-1 and TRBJ1-5; 9 bases map to TRBD1. Germline assignment: CDR1 MGHRA and CDR2 YSYEKL. This CDR3 spans 15 amino acids. The junction had 7 bases not matched to a gene; V was cut back by 4 bases and J by 6 bases. The DNA for the CDR3 is TGCGCCAGCAGCCTGAGGACAGGGGAAGGTCAGCCCCAGCATTTT. This codes for CASSLRTGEGQPQHF.

This clonotype has more than one count but fewer than ten. The J gene is TRBJ2-4, the V gene TRBV21-1; whether TRBD2, the table's D call, matches the DNA was not checked. TRBV21-1 corresponds to a pseudogene. CDR3 length: 19 residues. CDR3 in DNA: TGTGCCAGCATCCCAGGGTATGGGGGTCCTACCCGAGCCAAAAACATTCAGTACTTC. Its translation is CASIPGYGGPTRAKNIQYF.

A remark on this clonotype: One end of the junction fails to match germline, which may point to a read error. This chain joins TRBV5-1 and TRBJ2-7, with D unclear. Germline V gives CDR1 SGHRS, CDR2 YFSETQ. The CDR3 spans 14 residues. The CDR3 sequence: CASSLEVIPDEQCF. CDR3 DNA: TGCGCCAGCAGCTTGGAAGTCATCCCCGACGAGCAGTGCTTC.

This clonotype was picked up many times. The junction shows a germline mismatch at one end, possibly a read error. The chain couples TRBV12-3 or TRBV12-4 to TRBJ1-5; TRBD1 matches at 8 bases. CDR3 size: 14 residues. The CDR3 protein is CASSPTGGNQPQHF. CDR3 sequence (DNA): TGCGCCAGCAGCCCGACAGGGGGCAATCAGCCCCAGCATTTT.

The table lists this clonotype with many counts. This sequence joins TRBV20-1 and TRBJ1-4, with D perhaps matching TRBD1 (5 bases). The CDR3 covers 14 residues. Germline CDR1 is DFQATT and CDR2 is SNEGSKA (reference sequence). Trimming pared 0 bases from V and 2 bases from J, leaving 7 bases between. CDR3 coding DNA: TGCAGTGCTAGAGAGTGGGGGACTAATGAAAAACTGTTTTTT. Protein product: CSAREWGTNEKLFF.

This chain joins TRBV20-1 and TRBJ2-3; D may be TRBD1 (6 bases). The germline V gene encodes CDR1 DFQATT and CDR2 SNEGSKA (reference sequence). Trimming stripped 1 base from V and 8 bases from J, with 25 bases between. The CDR3 runs 17 residues. In nucleotides, the CDR3 is TGCAGTGCTAGAGCCAACCGCGGGTCAGGGGACCCAGGTACGCAGTATTTT. Protein: CSARANRGSGDPGTQYF.

Note on this clonotype: A clone one base away is much larger, so this may be a read error. This chain connects TRBV28 to TRBJ2-7; D unresolved. Germline CDR1 and CDR2: MDHEN and SYDVKM. This CDR3 comprises 17 residues. The CDR3 region has the DNA TGTGCCGGCAGTTTGCTTGGGGAAGCGTACAACTCCTACGAGCAGTACTTC. It codes for CAGSLLGEAYNSYEQYF.

This clonotype was seen ten or more times. V and J are TRBV7-9 and TRBJ2-7; D is possibly TRBD1 or TRBD2 (5 bases each). V gave up 5 bases and J gave up 3 bases, with 14 bases separating them. The CDR3 is 14 residues long. Germline CDR1 SEHNR, CDR2 FQNEAQ (reference sequence). In nucleotides, the CDR3 is TGTGCCAGCAGCCCTGCCGGGGACGACTACGAGCAGTACTTC. Translating it yields CASSPAGDDYEQYF.

This clonotype occurred many times. The J gene is TRBJ2-1, the V gene TRBV24-1; 11 nucleotides match TRBD2. Per the germline V gene, CDR1 is KGHDR and CDR2 is SFDVKD. The CDR3 spans 15 residues. The V gene end was trimmed by 1 base and the J gene end by 8 bases; junction bases not matched to a gene: 3. The CDR3: CATSDLTSGSDEQFF. The CDR3 DNA sequence: TGTGCCACCAGTGATTTAACTAGCGGGAGCGATGAGCAGTTCTTC.